One and the same sample provided the 9 T cell receptor beta chains below, sequenced in a study of T cells in Graves' hyperthyroidism and ophthalmopathy. What was amplified from RNA transcripts were TCR beta CDR3 regions. With the HTBI primer set, the TCR CDR3 went through a first round of RT-PCR. TCRdb fed the multiplex PCR reads into MiXCR, producing one record per CDR3 protein. The sample has some 460,000 distinct CDR3 sequences, around 16% seen once. Sequencing used blood. Receptors originate from a woman between 18 and 29 years old with Graves' hyperthyroidism.

The rearrangement links TRBV7-2 to TRBJ2-3, with 11 nucleotides matching TRBD1. The CDR3 extends over 16 amino acids. V lost 1 base to trimming and J lost 8 bases; unmatched junction nucleotides: 8. Germline lookup yields CDR1 SGHTA and CDR2 FQGNSA. The CDR3 nucleotides read TGTGCCAGCAGCTTAGGGACAGGGGGCTTGGGTAGTACGCAGTATTTT. Translated: CASSLGTGGLGSTQYF.

This clonotype was seen repeatedly, ten times or more. The chain has TRBV28 and TRBJ1-1; 7 bases align to TRBD1. Germline assignment: CDR1 MDHEN and CDR2 SYDVKM. The CDR3 consists of 15 residues. With 6 bases clipped from V and 4 bases from J, the junction kept 11 bases outside the gene matches. The CDR3 DNA reads as TGTGCCAGCAGCCGAATTACAGGGGCGGGCACTGAAGCTTTCTTT. Protein sequence: CASSRITGAGTEAFF. Drawing the rest from reference TRBV28 and TRBJ1-1, the complete variable domain is DVKVTQSSRYLVKRTGEKVFLECVQDMDHENMFWYRQDPGLGLRLIYFSYDVKMKEKGDIPEGYSVSREKKERFSLILESASTNQTSMYLCASSRITGAGTEAFFGQGTRLTVV.

V gene TRBV4-3 combines with J gene TRBJ1-1; D unresolved. Germline CDR1 LGHNA, CDR2 YSLEER. Trimming left V 0 bases short and J 5 bases short, with 13 bases between. The CDR3 covers 15 residues. In DNA form, the CDR3 reads TGCGCCAGCAGCCAAGATGGGGTATACGAGACTGAAGCTTTCTTT. The encoded protein is CASSQDGVYETEAFF.

This clonotype was counted between two and nine times. This sequence joins TRBV2 and TRBJ2-2; 13 positions match TRBD2. Germline V CDR1 and CDR2: SNHLY, FYNNEI. The trim removed 6 bases at V and 3 bases at J, leaving 10 bases unmatched. The CDR3 loop spans 18 amino acids. CDR3 loop: CASSARLAGGSDTGELFF. The CDR3 DNA reads TGTGCCAGCAGCGCACGACTAGCGGGGGGTTCTGACACCGGGGAGCTGTTTTTT.

This clonotype was counted at least ten times. This chain links TRBV5-1 with TRBJ2-1; perhaps TRBD2 as D (6 bases). The CDR3 loop spans 13 amino acids. The V and J ends lost 7 bases and 10 bases respectively, with 18 bases between them. Germline V gene lookup returns CDR1 SGHRS and CDR2 YFSETQ. CDR3 nucleotide sequence: TGCGCCAGCGGTCGGAACGCCGGGGGAGAGCAGTTCTTC. Its protein is CASGRNAGGEQFF.

This clonotype has ten or more counts. The V gene is TRBV5-8, the J gene TRBJ1-1; 9 bases line up with TRBD1. V was clipped by 0 bases and J by 5 bases; unmatched bases: 11. The germline V gene has CDR1 SGHTS and CDR2 YDEGEE. This CDR3 has 17 residues. For the CDR3, the DNA is TGTGCCAGCAGCTTGGCACAAAACAGGGGGCTGAGGACTGAAGCTTTCTTT. Protein: CASSLAQNRGLRTEAFF.

There are a few counts of this clonotype. This chain joins TRBV20-1 and TRBJ1-6, with 10 bases aligning to TRBD1. The CDR3 is 17 residues long. The junction had 13 bases not matched to a gene; V was cut back by 5 bases and J by 6 bases. Looked up from germline, CDR1 is DFQATT and CDR2 is SNEGSKA (reference sequence). The CDR3 DNA follows: TGCAGTGCTTCTCTGAGTCGGGACAGGGGTATTAATTCACCCCTCCACTTT. Amino acids: CSASLSRDRGINSPLHF.

This clonotype was observed at least ten times. The chain links TRBV11-2 to TRBJ1-2; 8 bases match TRBD1. Germline lookup yields CDR1 SGHAT and CDR2 FQNNGV. This CDR3 spans 15 amino acids. V shed 4 bases, J shed 4 bases, and the junction held 8 bases outside the gene matches. The CDR3 spells CASSWGRGLAYGYTF. For the CDR3, the DNA is TGTGCCAGCAGCTGGGGCAGGGGGCTGGCCTATGGCTACACCTTC.

This clonotype was recorded many times. The genes are TRBV2 and TRBJ1-4, with 8 bases matching TRBD1. Germline V lookup: CDR1 SNHLY, CDR2 FYNNEI. The V gene end was trimmed by 3 bases and the J gene end by 7 bases; junction bases not matched to a gene: 7. This CDR3 region has 15 residues. In DNA form, the CDR3 reads TGTGCCAGCAGTGACTCCGGGACAGGCGGTGAAAAACTGTTTTTT. This codes for CASSDSGTGGEKLFF.